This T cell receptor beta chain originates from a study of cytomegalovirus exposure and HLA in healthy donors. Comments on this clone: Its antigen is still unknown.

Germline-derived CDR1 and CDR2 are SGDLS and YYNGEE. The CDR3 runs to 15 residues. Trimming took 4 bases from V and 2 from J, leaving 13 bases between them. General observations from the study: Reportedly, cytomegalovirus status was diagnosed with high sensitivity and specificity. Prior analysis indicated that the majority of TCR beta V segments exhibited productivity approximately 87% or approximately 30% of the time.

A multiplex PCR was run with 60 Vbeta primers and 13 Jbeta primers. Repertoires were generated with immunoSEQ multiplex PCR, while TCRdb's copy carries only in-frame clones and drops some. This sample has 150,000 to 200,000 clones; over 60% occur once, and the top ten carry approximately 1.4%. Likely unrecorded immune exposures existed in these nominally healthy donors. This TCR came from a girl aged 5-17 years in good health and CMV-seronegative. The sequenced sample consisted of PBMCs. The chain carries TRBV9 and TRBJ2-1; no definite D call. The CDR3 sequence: CASSPGTRTYNEQFF. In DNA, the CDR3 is TGTGCCAGCAGCCCTGGTACTCGAACCTACAATGAGCAGTTCTTC.